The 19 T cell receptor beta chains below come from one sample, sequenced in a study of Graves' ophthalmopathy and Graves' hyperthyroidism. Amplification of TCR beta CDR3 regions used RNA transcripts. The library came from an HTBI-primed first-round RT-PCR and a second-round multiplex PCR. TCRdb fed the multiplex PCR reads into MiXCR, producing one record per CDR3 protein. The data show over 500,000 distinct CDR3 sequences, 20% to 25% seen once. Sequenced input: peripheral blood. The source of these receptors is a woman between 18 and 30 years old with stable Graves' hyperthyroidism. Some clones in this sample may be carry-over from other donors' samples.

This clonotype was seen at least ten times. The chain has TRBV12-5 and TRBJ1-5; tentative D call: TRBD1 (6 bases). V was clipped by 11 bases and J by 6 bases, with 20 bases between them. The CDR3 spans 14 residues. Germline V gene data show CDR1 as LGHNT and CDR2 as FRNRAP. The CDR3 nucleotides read TGTGCTGAAGCTGAACAGGGTTCCTTTCAGCCCCAGCATTTT. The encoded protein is CAEAEQGSFQPQHF.

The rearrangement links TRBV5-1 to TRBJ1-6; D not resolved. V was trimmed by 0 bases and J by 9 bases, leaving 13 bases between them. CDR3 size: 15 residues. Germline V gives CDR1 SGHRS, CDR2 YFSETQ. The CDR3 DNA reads TGCGCCAGCAGCTTGGACCCGACGTTGGGTTCACCCCTCCACTTT. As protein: CASSLDPTLGSPLHF.

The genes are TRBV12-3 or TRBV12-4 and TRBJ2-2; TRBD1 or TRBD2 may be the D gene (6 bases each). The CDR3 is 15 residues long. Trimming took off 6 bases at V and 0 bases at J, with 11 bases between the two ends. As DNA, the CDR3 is TGTGCCAGCAGGGCGGGACAACCGAACACCGGGGAGCTGTTTTTT. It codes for CASRAGQPNTGELFF.

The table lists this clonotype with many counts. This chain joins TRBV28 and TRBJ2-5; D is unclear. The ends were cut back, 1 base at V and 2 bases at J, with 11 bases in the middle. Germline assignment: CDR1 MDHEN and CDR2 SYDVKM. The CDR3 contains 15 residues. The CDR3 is CASSLYRSIQETQYF. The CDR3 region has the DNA TGTGCCAGCAGTTTATATCGGTCTATACAAGAGACCCAGTACTTC.

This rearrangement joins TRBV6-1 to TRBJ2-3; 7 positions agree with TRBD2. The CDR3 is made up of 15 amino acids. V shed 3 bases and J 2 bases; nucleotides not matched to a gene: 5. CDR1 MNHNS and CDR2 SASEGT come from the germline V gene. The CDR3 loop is CASSDDRDYTDTQYF. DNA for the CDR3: TGTGCCAGCAGTGATGACCGGGACTACACAGATACGCAGTATTTT.

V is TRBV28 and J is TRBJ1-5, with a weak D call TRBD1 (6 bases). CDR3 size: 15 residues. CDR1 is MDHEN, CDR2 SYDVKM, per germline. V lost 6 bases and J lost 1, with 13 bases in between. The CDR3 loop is CASSNRDGSNQPQHF. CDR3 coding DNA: TGTGCCAGCAGCAACAGGGATGGCAGCAATCAGCCCCAGCATTTT.

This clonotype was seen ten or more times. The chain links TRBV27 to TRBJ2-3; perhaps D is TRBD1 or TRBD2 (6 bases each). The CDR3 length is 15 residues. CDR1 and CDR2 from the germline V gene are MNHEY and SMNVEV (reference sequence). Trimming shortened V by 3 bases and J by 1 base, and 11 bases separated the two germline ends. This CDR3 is CASSFYREGTDTQYF. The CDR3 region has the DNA TGTGCCAGCAGTTTCTACAGGGAGGGCACAGATACGCAGTATTTT.

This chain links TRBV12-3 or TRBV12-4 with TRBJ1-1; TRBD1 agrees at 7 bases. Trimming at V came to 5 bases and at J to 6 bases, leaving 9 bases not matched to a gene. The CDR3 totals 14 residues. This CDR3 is CASSLRDRNPEAFF. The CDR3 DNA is TGTGCCAGCAGTCTAAGGGACAGAAATCCTGAAGCTTTCTTT.

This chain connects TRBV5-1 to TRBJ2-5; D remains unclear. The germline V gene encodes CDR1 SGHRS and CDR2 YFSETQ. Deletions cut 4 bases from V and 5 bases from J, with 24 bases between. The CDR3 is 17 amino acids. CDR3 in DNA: TGCGCCAGCAGCCATCCCCGGGCCACCTCCCTTCGGGAGACCCAGTACTTC. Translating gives CASSHPRATSLRETQYF.

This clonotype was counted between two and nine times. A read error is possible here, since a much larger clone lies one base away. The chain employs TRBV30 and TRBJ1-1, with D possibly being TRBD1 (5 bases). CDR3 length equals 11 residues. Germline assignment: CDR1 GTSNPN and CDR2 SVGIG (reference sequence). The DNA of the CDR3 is TGTAAGGGGACGGTGAACACTGAAGCTTTCTTT. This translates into CKGTVNTEAFF.

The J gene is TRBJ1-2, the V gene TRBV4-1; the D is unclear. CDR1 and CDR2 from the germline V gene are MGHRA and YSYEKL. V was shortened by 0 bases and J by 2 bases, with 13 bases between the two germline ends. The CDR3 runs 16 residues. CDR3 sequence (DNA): TGCGCCAGCAGCCAAGATTGGGTGGGGAAAAACTATGGCTACACCTTC. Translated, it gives CASSQDWVGKNYGYTF.

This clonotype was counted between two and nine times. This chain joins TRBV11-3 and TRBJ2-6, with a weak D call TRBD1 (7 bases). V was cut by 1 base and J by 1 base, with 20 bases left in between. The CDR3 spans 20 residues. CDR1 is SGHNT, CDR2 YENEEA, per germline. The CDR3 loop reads CASSLGGVQGWVSGANVLTF. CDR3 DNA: TGTGCCAGCAGCTTAGGGGGGGTACAGGGGTGGGTATCTGGGGCCAACGTCCTGACTTTC.

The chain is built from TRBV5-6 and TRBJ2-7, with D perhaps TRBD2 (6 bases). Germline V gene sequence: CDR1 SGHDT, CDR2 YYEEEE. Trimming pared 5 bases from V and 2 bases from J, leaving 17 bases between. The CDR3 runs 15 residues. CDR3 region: CASRVRDLFTYEQYF. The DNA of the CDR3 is TGTGCCAGCAGAGTACGGGACTTATTCACCTACGAGCAGTACTTC.

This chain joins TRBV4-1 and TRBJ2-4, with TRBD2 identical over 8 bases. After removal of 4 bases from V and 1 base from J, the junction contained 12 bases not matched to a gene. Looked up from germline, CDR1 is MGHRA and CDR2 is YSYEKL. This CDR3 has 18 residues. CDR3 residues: CASSPGLAGGWAKNIQYF. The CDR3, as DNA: TGCGCCAGCAGCCCTGGACTGGCGGGAGGTTGGGCCAAAAACATTCAGTACTTC.

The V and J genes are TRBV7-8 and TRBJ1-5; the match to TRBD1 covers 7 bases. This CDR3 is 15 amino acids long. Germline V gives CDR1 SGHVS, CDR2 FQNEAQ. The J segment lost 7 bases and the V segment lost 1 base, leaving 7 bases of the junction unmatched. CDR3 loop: CASSLGIGGEQPQHF. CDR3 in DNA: TGTGCCAGCAGCTTAGGAATAGGGGGCGAGCAGCCCCAGCATTTT.

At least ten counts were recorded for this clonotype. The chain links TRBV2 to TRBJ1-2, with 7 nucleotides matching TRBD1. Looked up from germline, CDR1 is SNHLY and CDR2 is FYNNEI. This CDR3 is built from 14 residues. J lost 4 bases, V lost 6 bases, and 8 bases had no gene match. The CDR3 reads CASRRTGLSYGYTF. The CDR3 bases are TGTGCCAGCAGGAGGACAGGTTTAAGCTATGGCTACACCTTC.

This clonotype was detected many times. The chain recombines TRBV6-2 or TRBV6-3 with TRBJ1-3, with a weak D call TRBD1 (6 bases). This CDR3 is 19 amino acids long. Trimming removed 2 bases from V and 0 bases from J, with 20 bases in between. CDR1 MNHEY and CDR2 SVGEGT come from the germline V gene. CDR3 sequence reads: CASSYPAGQLSSSGNTIYF. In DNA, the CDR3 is TGTGCCAGCAGTTACCCGGCGGGACAATTAAGTAGCTCTGGAAACACCATATATTTT.

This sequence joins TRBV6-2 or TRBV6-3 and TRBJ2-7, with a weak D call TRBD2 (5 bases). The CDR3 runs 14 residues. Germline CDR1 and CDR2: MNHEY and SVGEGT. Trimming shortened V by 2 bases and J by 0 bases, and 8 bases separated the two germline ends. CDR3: CASSYIGDSYEQYF. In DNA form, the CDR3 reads TGTGCCAGCAGTTACATCGGGGACTCCTACGAGCAGTACTTC.

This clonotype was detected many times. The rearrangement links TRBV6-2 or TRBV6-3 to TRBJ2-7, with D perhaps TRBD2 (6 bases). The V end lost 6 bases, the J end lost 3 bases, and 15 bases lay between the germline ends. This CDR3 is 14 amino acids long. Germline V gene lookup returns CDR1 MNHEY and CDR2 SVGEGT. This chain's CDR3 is CASSSRGTDYEQYF. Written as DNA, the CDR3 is TGTGCCAGCAGCTCCCGGGGGACGGACTACGAGCAGTACTTC.